A single sample gave rise to the 30 T cell receptor beta chains below, sequenced in a study of T-cell reconstitution after alpha-beta-depleted transplantation in children. Unique molecular identifiers featured in how the TCRbeta library was prepared. TCRdb passed the PCR reads through MiXCR, listing each CDR3 protein once. The table lists roughly 570,000 distinct CDR3 sequences, 25% to 30% of them singletons. Sequenced here: PBMCs, sampled before TCRalphabeta/CD19-depleted stem cell transplant. These receptors all come from a boy under three years old with Wiskott-Aldrich syndrome, due to receive a stem cell transplant.

The V gene is TRBV20-1, the J gene TRBJ2-1; 7 bases are shared with TRBD1. V shed 5 bases, J shed 2 bases, and the junction held 6 bases outside the gene matches. The CDR3 is 14 residues long. Germline V lookup: CDR1 DFQATT, CDR2 SNEGSKA (reference sequence). For the CDR3, the DNA is TGCAGTGCTCATAGACAGGGTACCTACAATGAGCAGTTCTTC. Amino acids: CSAHRQGTYNEQFF.

This rearrangement joins TRBV28 to TRBJ2-7, with TRBD2 matching 8 bases. Germline V CDR1 and CDR2: MDHEN, SYDVKM. The trim removed 5 bases at V and 1 base at J, leaving 7 bases unmatched. The CDR3 extends over 15 amino acids. CDR3 region: CASSATSVGSYEQYF. CDR3 DNA: TGTGCCAGCAGTGCGACTAGCGTAGGATCCTACGAGCAGTACTTC.

The chain links TRBV30 to TRBJ2-1; D remains unclear. With 0 bases removed from V and 8 bases from J, the gap between germline ends came to 5 bases. Germline V gene lookup returns CDR1 GTSNPN and CDR2 SVGIG (reference sequence). The CDR3 spans 11 residues. The CDR3 region has the DNA TGTGCCTGGAGTGTATTGTATGAGCAGTTCTTC. This codes for CAWSVLYEQFF.

The chain has TRBV5-1 and TRBJ2-7, with TRBD1 matching over 10 bases. Trimming took 0 bases from V and 3 from J; bases not matched to a gene: 3. This CDR3 is built from 15 residues. Looked up from germline, CDR1 is SGHRS and CDR2 is YFSETQ. The CDR3 DNA is TGCGCCAGCAGCTTGGGAGGGACAGGGGACTACGAGCAGTACTTC. Protein: CASSLGGTGDYEQYF. The full variable domain, its missing parts supplied by reference TRBV5-1 and TRBJ2-7, is KAGVTQTPRYLIKTRGQQVTLSCSPISGHRSVSWYQQTPGQGLQFLFEYFSETQRNKGNFPGRFSGRQFSNSRSEMNVSTLELGDSALYLCASSLGGTGDYEQYFGPGTRLTVT.

The chain is built from TRBV4-1 and TRBJ2-5, with D tentatively TRBD1 (5 bases). The CDR3 is 16 amino acids. With 0 bases removed from V and 0 bases from J, the gap between germline ends came to 11 bases. CDR1 is MGHRA, CDR2 YSYEKL, per germline. CDR3 region: CASSQEQALYQETQYF. The CDR3 DNA follows: TGCGCCAGCAGCCAAGAACAGGCTTTGTACCAAGAGACCCAGTACTTC.

This clonotype has a handful of counts. The chain has TRBV7-8 and TRBJ1-2; D may be TRBD1 (5 bases). V dropped 0 bases and J dropped 0 bases, with 11 bases sitting between them. Germline V gene data show CDR1 as SGHVS and CDR2 as FQNEAQ. The CDR3 totals 16 residues. The DNA of the CDR3 is TGTGCCAGCAGCTTAGCGGGGGGTGTAGCTAACTATGGCTACACCTTC. Translation gives CASSLAGGVANYGYTF.

This clonotype was found a few times. The chain has TRBV5-1 and TRBJ1-2; D unclear. The germline gives CDR1 SGHRS, CDR2 YFSETQ. The CDR3 is 14 amino acids. V was pared by 2 bases and J by 0 bases, with 8 bases between. CDR3: CASSLTGANYGYTF. CDR3 coding DNA: TGCGCCAGCAGCTTAACCGGGGCTAACTATGGCTACACCTTC.

This clonotype was observed a few times. The rearrangement links TRBV29-1 to TRBJ2-1, with D unresolved. This CDR3 spans 13 amino acids. The V end was cut by 4 bases, the J end by 0 bases, with 7 bases between. Germline-derived CDR1 and CDR2 are SQVTM and ANQGSEA. The CDR3 coding sequence is TGCAGCGTTGGGGTCTTCTCCTACAATGAGCAGTTCTTC. This gives the protein CSVGVFSYNEQFF.

With respect to this clonotype: Compared with germline, one end of the junction differs, possibly owing to a read error. This chain uses TRBV12-3 or TRBV12-4 with TRBJ2-7, with a tentative D call TRBD2 (5 bases). This CDR3 has 12 amino acids. This chain's CDR3 is CASGFWGAEQYF. CDR3 sequence (DNA): TGTGCCAGCGGTTTCTGGGGAGCCGAGCAGTACTTC.

The J gene is TRBJ2-1, the V gene TRBV10-3, with TRBD2 matching 9 bases. Per germline, CDR1 ENHRY and CDR2 SYGVKD. V lost 7 bases, J lost 3 bases, and 16 bases stayed unmatched. The CDR3 has 18 amino acids. The CDR3 nucleotides read TGTGCCATCAAGAAACACATGAGAATAGCGGGAGACTACAATGAGCAGTTCTTC. Amino acids: CAIKKHMRIAGDYNEQFF.

The chain recombines TRBV24-1 with TRBJ2-3; D is possibly TRBD1 (5 bases). Trimming cost V 0 bases and J 0 bases, with 6 bases left between them. Germline lookup yields CDR1 KGHDR and CDR2 SFDVKD. The CDR3 totals 15 residues. The CDR3 nucleotides are TGTGCCACCAGTGATTTGGCAGGGAGCACAGATACGCAGTATTTT. As protein: CATSDLAGSTDTQYF.

This clonotype was seen a few times. CDR3 region: CASSLGLAGLWEQFF. DNA for the CDR3: TGTGCCAGCAGCTTGGGACTAGCGGGACTCTGGGAGCAGTTCTTC. J is TRBJ2-1 and V is TRBV5-6, with 11 bases identical to TRBD2. In germline, CDR1 is SGHDT, CDR2 YYEEEE. The CDR3 has 15 amino acids. The junction had 6 bases not matched to a gene; V was cut back by 0 bases and J by 10 bases. Full variable domain (outside the CDR3, taken from reference TRBV5-6 and TRBJ2-1): DAGVTQSPTHLIKTRGQQVTLRCSPKSGHDTVSWYQQALGQGPQFIFQYYEEEERQRGNFPDRFSGHQFPNYSSELNVNALLLGDSALYLCASSLGLAGLWEQFFGPGTRLTVL.

This clonotype was seen a handful of times. The gene calls are TRBV3-1 and TRBJ2-1, with TRBD2 matching over 11 bases. This CDR3 has 16 amino acids. CDR1 is LGHDT and CDR2 is YNNKEL in the germline V gene (reference sequence). V trimming: 0 bases; J trimming: 6 bases; junction bases outside the gene matches: 4. The chain's CDR3 is CASSQEKLAGVNEQFF. Here the CDR3 DNA reads TGTGCCAGCAGCCAAGAGAAACTAGCGGGAGTCAATGAGCAGTTCTTC.

The rearrangement links TRBV21-1 to TRBJ2-7; the tabulated D call, TRBD1, remains unverified against the DNA. TRBV21-1 is deemed a pseudogene. This CDR3 contains 16 residues. CDR3 nucleotides: TGTGCCAGCAGCAAAGCGTACCGGGACAGGGCATACGAGCAGTACTTC. Protein sequence: CASSKAYRDRAYEQYF.

The V call is TRBV20-1, the J call TRBJ1-1; 10 positions match TRBD1. The CDR3 runs to 20 residues. The germline CDR1 and CDR2 sequences are DFQATT and SNEGSKA (reference sequence). The junction had 24 bases not matched to a gene; V was cut back by 7 bases and J by 1 base. CDR3 region: CSVRGRSKTGTGASNTEAFF. CDR3 sequence (DNA): TGCAGTGTGCGGGGCCGATCAAAAACCGGGACAGGGGCTTCGAACACTGAAGCTTTCTTT.

V usage is TRBV5-1 and J usage is TRBJ2-6; the D is unclear. Per germline, CDR1 SGHRS and CDR2 YFSETQ. The CDR3 extends over 15 amino acids. Deletions cut 3 bases from V and 0 bases from J, with 7 bases between. The CDR3 DNA reads TGCGCCAGCAGCTCTGGGCCCTCTGGGGCCAACGTCCTGACTTTC. Its protein is CASSSGPSGANVLTF.

This clonotype was recorded a few times. The V and J genes are TRBV15 and TRBJ2-1; D unresolved. The length of the CDR3 is 14 residues. Per the germline V gene, CDR1 is LNHNV and CDR2 is YYDKDF (reference sequence). Trimming removed 1 base from V and 3 bases from J, with 7 bases in between. The CDR3 nucleotides are TGTGCCACCAGCAGAGCCGGGTACTACAATGAGCAGTTCTTC. Translated: CATSRAGYYNEQFF.

This clonotype was counted between two and nine times. The rearrangement uses TRBV6-1 and TRBJ1-3; D not certain. Germline assignment: CDR1 MNHNS and CDR2 SASEGT. Trimming pared 6 bases from V and 5 bases from J, leaving 14 bases between. There are 14 residues in the CDR3. The CDR3 loop reads CASRSGVERNTIYF. As DNA, the CDR3 is TGTGCCAGCAGGAGTGGAGTGGAGCGAAACACCATATATTTT.

This clonotype has only a few counts. CDR3 region: CSARGQGVSTGELFF. CDR3 sequence (DNA): TGCAGTGCTAGGGGACAGGGGGTTAGCACCGGGGAGCTGTTTTTT. V gene TRBV20-1 combines with J gene TRBJ2-2; TRBD1 agrees at 11 bases. Per germline, CDR1 DFQATT and CDR2 SNEGSKA (reference sequence). V was clipped by 3 bases and J by 4 bases; unmatched bases: 4. CDR3 length: 15 amino acids.

Concerning this clonotype: Since a much larger clone is just one base distant, this may be a read error. The V gene is TRBV28, the J gene TRBJ1-1; 7 positions agree with TRBD1. This CDR3 has 12 amino acids. The V gene's germline CDR1 is MDHEN and CDR2 SYDVKM. V was pared by 8 bases and J by 3 bases, with 3 bases of the junction left unmatched. CDR3 in amino acids: CASWDRYTEAFF. The CDR3 DNA is TGTGCCAGCTGGGACAGATACACTGAAGCTTTCTTT.

This sequence joins TRBV15 and TRBJ2-2; TRBD2 matches at 7 bases. V lost 1 base, J lost 4 bases, and 3 bases stayed unmatched. The CDR3 is 15 residues long. Looked up from germline, CDR1 is LNHNV and CDR2 is YYDKDF (reference sequence). For the CDR3, the DNA is TGTGCCACCAGCAGAGGGGGCGGGGGCACCGGGGAGCTGTTTTTT. Translating it yields CATSRGGGGTGELFF.

This clonotype was detected only a few times. This sequence joins TRBV4-2 and TRBJ2-5; 11 nucleotides agree with TRBD1. The CDR3 contains 15 residues. In germline, CDR1 is LGHNA, CDR2 YNFKEQ. V lost 3 bases and J lost 5; bases outside the gene matches: 5. The CDR3 bases are TGTGCCAGCAGCCATGGGACAGGGGGAGGGGAGACCCAGTACTTC. Residues: CASSHGTGGGETQYF.

This clonotype was counted a few times. V gene TRBV24-1 combines with J gene TRBJ2-1, with TRBD2 identical over 8 bases. The germline gives CDR1 KGHDR, CDR2 SFDVKD. This CDR3 has 14 residues. The J segment lost 6 bases and the V segment lost 5 bases, leaving 5 bases of the junction unmatched. The CDR3 bases are TGTGCCACCAGTGCGGCGGGAGGCATCAATGAGCAGTTCTTC. The encoded protein is CATSAAGGINEQFF.

V usage is TRBV3-1 and J usage is TRBJ2-6, with D perhaps TRBD1 (5 bases). V lost 6 bases and J lost 4, with 10 bases in between. The CDR3 loop spans 14 amino acids. The germline V gene encodes CDR1 LGHDT and CDR2 YNNKEL (reference sequence). The CDR3 region has the DNA TGTGCCAGCAGTCCAGGGATCGGGGCCAACGTCCTGACTTTC. Translation gives CASSPGIGANVLTF.

The chain uses TRBV15 and TRBJ2-3; the D is unclear. V was clipped by 6 bases and J by 1 base, with 14 bases between them. Germline values: CDR1 LNHNV, CDR2 YYDKDF (reference sequence). This CDR3 has 15 amino acids. The CDR3 nucleotides are TGTGCCACCAGACTTAGAAGCGAGGGCACAGATACGCAGTATTTT. This codes for CATRLRSEGTDTQYF.

This rearrangement joins TRBV29-1 to TRBJ2-7; 9 nucleotides agree with TRBD1. The CDR3 length is 13 residues. Germline trimming cut 2 bases from V and 7 bases from J; bases unmatched to any gene: 6. Germline lookup yields CDR1 SQVTM and CDR2 ANQGSEA. The CDR3 reads CSVERDRDFEQYF. The CDR3, as DNA: TGCAGCGTTGAAAGGGACAGGGACTTTGAGCAGTACTTC.

V gene TRBV15 combines with J gene TRBJ2-2, with D perhaps TRBD1 (5 bases). This CDR3 has 16 residues. V lost 2 bases, J lost 5 bases, and 15 bases lay in between. Germline V gene sequence: CDR1 LNHNV, CDR2 YYDKDF (reference sequence). CDR3: CATSRQGIMGTGELFF. CDR3 DNA sequence: TGTGCCACCAGCAGACAGGGCATTATGGGTACCGGGGAGCTGTTTTTT.

This chain links TRBV5-1 with TRBJ2-1; 14 positions match TRBD2. The CDR3 covers 19 residues. V shed 4 bases and J 0 bases; nucleotides not matched to a gene: 9. From germline, CDR1 is SGHRS and CDR2 YFSETQ. The DNA of the CDR3 is TGCGCCAGCAGCCAATCGGGACTAGCGGGAGTACCCTCCTACAATGAGCAGTTCTTC. Residues: CASSQSGLAGVPSYNEQFF.

This clonotype has more than one count but fewer than ten. This CDR3 reads CASSLYESSYEQYF. For the CDR3, the DNA is TGTGCCAGCAGTTTGTATGAAAGCTCCTACGAGCAGTACTTC. J is TRBJ2-7 and V is TRBV28; D unresolved. The CDR3 runs 14 residues. Trimming pared 3 bases from V and 0 bases from J, leaving 9 bases between. CDR1 is MDHEN, CDR2 SYDVKM, per germline.

This clonotype showed up just once. The gene calls are TRBV20-1 and TRBJ2-1, with 16 bases aligning to TRBD2. After removal of 5 bases from V and 3 bases from J, the junction contained 7 bases not matched to a gene. Germline V gives CDR1 DFQATT, CDR2 SNEGSKA (reference sequence). The CDR3 runs 17 residues. The CDR3, as DNA: TGCAGTGCTGGGGGACTAGCGGGAGGGCTCGGCTACAATGAGCAGTTCTTC. Encoded protein: CSAGGLAGGLGYNEQFF.